This paragraph covers one T cell receptor (beta chain) sequence. Its target is unknown. TCRdb's copy holds only in-frame clones and misses some; the assay was immunoSEQ multiplex PCR. The sample gives approximately 700,000 clones, 60% to 75% of which show up once; roughly 2% is in the top ten. This sample is drawn from a study of shared clonotypes between healthy human individuals. The study, taken as a whole, reports: Among non-shared clonotypes, generation probabilities were lower than among those shared by all four donors. Sampling involved blood alone; tissue repertoires likely differ.

This CDR3 contains 16 residues. Germline trimming cut 6 bases from V and 13 bases from J; bases unmatched to any gene: 18. Germline assignment: CDR1 LNHDA and CDR2 SQIVND (reference sequence). Splitting the CD4+ cells yielded a CD45RA+ naive subset and a CD45RA-negative memory subset. The sequenced sample was memory CD4+ T cells sorted from blood. Subset given: CD45RA-negative fraction. The clonotype originates from a woman aged 30 to 39 in good health. This chain uses TRBV19 with TRBJ1-6, with TRBD1 matching over 7 bases. CDR3 nucleotide sequence: TGTGCCAGTAGCAGGACGGGGGGCACAGGGGCTCGCCCCCTCCACTTT. Its translation is CASSRTGGTGARPLHF.